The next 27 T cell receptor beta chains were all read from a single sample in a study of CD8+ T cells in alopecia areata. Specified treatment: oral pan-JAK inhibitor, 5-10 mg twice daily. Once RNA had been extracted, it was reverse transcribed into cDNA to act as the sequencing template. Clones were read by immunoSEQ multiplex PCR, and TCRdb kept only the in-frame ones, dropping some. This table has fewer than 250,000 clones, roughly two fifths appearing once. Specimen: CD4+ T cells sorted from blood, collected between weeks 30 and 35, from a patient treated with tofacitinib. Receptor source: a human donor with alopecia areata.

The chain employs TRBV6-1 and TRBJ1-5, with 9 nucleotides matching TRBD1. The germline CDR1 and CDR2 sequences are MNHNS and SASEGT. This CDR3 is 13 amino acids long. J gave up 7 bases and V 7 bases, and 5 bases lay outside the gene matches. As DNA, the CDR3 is TGTGCCAGCACCGGGACAGGGTCCCAGCCCCAGCATTTT. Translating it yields CASTGTGSQPQHF.

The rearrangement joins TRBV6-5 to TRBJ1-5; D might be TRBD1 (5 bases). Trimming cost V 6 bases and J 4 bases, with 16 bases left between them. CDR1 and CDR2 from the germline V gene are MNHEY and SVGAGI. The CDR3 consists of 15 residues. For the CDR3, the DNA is TGTGCCAGCAGCAGCAGTTCGGCAGGGAATCAGCCCCAGCATTTT. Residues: CASSSSSAGNQPQHF.

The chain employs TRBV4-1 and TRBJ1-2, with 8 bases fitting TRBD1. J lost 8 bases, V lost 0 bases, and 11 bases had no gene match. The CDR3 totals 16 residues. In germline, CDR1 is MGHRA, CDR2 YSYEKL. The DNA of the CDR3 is TGCGCCAGCAGCCAAGAAGGTACAGGGGGAGGGCGAGGCTACACCTTC. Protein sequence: CASSQEGTGGGRGYTF.

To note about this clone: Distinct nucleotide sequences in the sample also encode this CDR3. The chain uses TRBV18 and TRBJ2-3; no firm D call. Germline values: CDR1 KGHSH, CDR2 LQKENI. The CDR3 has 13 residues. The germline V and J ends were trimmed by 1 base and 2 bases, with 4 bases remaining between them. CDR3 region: CASSPLDTDTQYF. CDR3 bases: TGTGCCAGCTCACCACTTGACACAGATACGCAGTATTTT.

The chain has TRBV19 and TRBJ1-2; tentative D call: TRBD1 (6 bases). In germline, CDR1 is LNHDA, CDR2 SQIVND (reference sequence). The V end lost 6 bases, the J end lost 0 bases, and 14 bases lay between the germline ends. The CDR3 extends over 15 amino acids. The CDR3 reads CASSAYRDSNYGYTF. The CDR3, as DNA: TGTGCCAGTAGCGCTTACAGGGATTCTAACTATGGCTACACCTTC.

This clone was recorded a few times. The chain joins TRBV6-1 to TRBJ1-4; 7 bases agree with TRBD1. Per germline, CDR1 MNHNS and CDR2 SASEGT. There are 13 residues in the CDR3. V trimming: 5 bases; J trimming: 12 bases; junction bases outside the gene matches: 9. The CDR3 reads CASSWDSVKELFF. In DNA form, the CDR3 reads TGTGCCAGCAGTTGGGACAGCGTTAAAGAACTGTTTTTT.

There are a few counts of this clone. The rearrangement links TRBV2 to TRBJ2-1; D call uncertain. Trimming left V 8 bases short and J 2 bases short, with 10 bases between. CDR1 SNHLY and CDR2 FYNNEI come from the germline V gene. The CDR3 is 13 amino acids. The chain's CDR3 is CASGIFTYNEQFF. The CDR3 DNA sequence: TGTGCCAGCGGGATTTTCACCTACAATGAGCAGTTCTTC. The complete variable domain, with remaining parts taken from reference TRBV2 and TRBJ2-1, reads EPEVTQTPSHQVTQMGQEVILRCVPISNHLYFYWYRQILGQKVEFLVSFYNNEISEKSEIFDDQFSVERPDGSNFTLKIRSTKLEDSAMYFCASGIFTYNEQFFGPGTRLTVL.

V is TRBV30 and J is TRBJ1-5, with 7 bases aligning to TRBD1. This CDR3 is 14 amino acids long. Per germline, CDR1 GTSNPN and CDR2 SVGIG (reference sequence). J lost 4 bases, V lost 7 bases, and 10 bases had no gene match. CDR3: CAYNTGAENQPQHF. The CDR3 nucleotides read TGTGCCTACAATACAGGGGCGGAAAATCAGCCCCAGCATTTT.

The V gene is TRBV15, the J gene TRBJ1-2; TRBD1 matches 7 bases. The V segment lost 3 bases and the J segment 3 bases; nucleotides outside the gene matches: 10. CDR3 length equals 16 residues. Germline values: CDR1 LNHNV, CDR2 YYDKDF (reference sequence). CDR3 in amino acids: CATSSLWTGQDYGYTF. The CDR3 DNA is TGTGCCACCAGCAGTCTGTGGACAGGTCAAGACTATGGCTACACCTTC.

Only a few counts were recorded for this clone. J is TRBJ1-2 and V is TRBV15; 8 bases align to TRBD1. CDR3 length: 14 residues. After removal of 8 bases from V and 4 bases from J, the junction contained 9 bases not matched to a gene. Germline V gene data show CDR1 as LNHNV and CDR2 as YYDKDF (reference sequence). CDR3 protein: CATSKGQEIYGYTF. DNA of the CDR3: TGTGCCACCTCCAAGGGACAGGAGATCTATGGCTACACCTTC.

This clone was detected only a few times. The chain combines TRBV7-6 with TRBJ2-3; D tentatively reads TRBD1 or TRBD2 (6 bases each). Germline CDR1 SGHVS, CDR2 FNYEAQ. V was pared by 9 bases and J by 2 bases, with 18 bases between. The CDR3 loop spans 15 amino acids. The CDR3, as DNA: TGTGCCAGTGCTTCAAACTGGGGGGCCACAGATACGCAGTATTTT. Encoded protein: CASASNWGATDTQYF. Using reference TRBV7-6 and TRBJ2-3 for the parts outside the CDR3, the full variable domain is GAGVSQSPRYKVTKRGQDVALRCDPISGHVSLYWYRQALGQGPEFLTYFNYEAQQDKSGLPNDRFSAERPEGSISTLTIQRTEQRDSAMYRCASASNWGATDTQYFGPGTRLTVL.

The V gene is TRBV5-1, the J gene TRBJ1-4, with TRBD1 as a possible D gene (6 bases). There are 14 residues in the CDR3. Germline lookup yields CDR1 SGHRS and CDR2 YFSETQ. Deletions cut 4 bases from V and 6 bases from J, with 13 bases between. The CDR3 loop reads CASSRGRGDEKLFF. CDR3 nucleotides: TGCGCCAGCAGCCGCGGCAGGGGCGATGAAAAACTGTTTTTT. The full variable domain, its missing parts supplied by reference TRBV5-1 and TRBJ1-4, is KAGVTQTPRYLIKTRGQQVTLSCSPISGHRSVSWYQQTPGQGLQFLFEYFSETQRNKGNFPGRFSGRQFSNSRSEMNVSTLELGDSALYLCASSRGRGDEKLFFGSGTQLSVL.

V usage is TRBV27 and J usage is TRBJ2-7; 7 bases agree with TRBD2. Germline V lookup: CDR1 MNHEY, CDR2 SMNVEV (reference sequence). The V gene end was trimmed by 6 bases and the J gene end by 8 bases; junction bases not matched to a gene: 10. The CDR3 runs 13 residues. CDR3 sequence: CASSPAGERKQYF. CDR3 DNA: TGTGCCAGCAGCCCCGCGGGGGAGCGTAAGCAGTACTTC.

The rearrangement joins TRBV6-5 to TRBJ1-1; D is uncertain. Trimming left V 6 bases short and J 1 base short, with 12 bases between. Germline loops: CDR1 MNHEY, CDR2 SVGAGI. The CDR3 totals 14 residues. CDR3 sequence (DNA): TGTGCCAGCAGGCACCTGGACCGGAACACTGAAGCTTTCTTT. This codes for CASRHLDRNTEAFF.

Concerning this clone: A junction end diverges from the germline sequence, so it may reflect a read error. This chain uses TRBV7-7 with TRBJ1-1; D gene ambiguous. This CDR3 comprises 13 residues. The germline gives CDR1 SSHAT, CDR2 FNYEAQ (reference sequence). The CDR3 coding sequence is TGTGCTAGCAGCCTGGACGTGAACACTGAAGCTTTCTTT. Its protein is CASSLDVNTEAFF.

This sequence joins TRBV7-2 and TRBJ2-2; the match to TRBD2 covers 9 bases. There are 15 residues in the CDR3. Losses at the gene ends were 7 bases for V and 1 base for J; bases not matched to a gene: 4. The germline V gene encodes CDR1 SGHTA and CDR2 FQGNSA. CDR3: CASTQLAGNTGELFF. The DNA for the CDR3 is TGTGCCAGCACCCAACTAGCGGGGAACACCGGGGAGCTGTTTTTT.

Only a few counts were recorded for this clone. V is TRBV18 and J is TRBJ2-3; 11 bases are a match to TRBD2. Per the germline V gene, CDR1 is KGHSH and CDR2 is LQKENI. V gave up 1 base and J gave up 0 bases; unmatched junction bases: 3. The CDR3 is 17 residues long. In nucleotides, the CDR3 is TGTGCCAGCTCACCACGACTAGCGGGGACTAGCACAGATACGCAGTATTTT. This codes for CASSPRLAGTSTDTQYF.

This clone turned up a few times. The CDR3 spells CASSQDLLGNWDTEAFF. CDR3 in DNA: TGCGCCAGCAGCCAAGATCTATTGGGTAACTGGGACACTGAAGCTTTCTTT. The V call is TRBV4-1, the J call TRBJ1-1; D gene unclear. Germline V gene data show CDR1 as MGHRA and CDR2 as YSYEKL. V was clipped by 0 bases and J by 3 bases, with 17 bases between them. This CDR3 contains 17 residues.

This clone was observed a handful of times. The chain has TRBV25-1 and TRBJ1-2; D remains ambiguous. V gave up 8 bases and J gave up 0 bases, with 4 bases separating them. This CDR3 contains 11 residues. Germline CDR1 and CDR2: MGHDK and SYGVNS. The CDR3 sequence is CASRANYGYTF. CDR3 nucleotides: TGTGCCAGCCGAGCTAACTATGGCTACACCTTC.

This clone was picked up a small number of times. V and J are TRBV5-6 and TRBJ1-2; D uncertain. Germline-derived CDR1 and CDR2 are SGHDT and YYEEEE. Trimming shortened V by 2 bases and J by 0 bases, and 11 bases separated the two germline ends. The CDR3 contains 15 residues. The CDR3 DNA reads TGTGCCAGCAGCTTTCCGGCAGGTTCTAACTATGGCTACACCTTC. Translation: CASSFPAGSNYGYTF.

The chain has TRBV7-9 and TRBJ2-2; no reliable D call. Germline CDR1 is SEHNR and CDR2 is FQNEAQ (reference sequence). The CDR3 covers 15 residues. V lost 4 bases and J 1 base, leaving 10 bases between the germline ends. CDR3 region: CASSSRVGNTGELFF. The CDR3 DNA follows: TGTGCCAGCAGCTCCCGCGTCGGGAACACCGGGGAGCTGTTTTTT.

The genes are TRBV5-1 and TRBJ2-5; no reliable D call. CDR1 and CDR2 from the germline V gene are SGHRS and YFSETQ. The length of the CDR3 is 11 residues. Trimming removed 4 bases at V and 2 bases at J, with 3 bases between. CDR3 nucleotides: TGCGCCAGCAGCCAACAAGAGACCCAGTACTTC. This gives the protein CASSQQETQYF.

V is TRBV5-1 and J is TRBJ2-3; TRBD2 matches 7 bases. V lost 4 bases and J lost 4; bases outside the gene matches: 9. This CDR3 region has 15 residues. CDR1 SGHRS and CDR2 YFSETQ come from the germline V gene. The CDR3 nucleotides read TGCGCCAGCAGCGTAGGGGCGGGAGAGGCAGATACGCAGTATTTT. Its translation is CASSVGAGEADTQYF. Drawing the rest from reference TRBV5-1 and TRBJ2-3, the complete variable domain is KAGVTQTPRYLIKTRGQQVTLSCSPISGHRSVSWYQQTPGQGLQFLFEYFSETQRNKGNFPGRFSGRQFSNSRSEMNVSTLELGDSALYLCASSVGAGEADTQYFGPGTRLTVL.

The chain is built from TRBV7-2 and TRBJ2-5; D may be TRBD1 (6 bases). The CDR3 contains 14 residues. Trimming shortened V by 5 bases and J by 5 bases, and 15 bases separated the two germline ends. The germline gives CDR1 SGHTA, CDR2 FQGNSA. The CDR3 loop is CASSLQGTGETQYF. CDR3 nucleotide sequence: TGTGCCAGCAGCCTACAGGGCACCGGGGAGACCCAGTACTTC.

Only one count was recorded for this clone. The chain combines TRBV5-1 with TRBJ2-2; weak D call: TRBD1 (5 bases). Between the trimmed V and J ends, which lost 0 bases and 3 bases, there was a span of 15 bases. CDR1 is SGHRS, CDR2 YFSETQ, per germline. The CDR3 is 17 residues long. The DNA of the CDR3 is TGCGCCAGCAGCTTGGGCAGGGAAAGCTTGTACACCGGGGAGCTGTTTTTT. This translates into CASSLGRESLYTGELFF.

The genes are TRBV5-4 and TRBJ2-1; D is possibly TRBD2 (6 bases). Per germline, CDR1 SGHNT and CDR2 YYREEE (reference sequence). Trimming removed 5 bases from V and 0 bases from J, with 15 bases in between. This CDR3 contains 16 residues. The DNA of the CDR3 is TGTGCCAGCAGGCCAGCGGGCGCCAGCTCCTACAATGAGCAGTTCTTC. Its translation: CASRPAGASSYNEQFF.

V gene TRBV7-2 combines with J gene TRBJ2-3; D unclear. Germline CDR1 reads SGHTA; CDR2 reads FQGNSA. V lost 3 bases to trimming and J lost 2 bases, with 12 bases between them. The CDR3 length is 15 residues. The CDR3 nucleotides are TGTGCCAGCAGCTTCGGCTCGCGGCTCACAGATACGCAGTATTTT. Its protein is CASSFGSRLTDTQYF.